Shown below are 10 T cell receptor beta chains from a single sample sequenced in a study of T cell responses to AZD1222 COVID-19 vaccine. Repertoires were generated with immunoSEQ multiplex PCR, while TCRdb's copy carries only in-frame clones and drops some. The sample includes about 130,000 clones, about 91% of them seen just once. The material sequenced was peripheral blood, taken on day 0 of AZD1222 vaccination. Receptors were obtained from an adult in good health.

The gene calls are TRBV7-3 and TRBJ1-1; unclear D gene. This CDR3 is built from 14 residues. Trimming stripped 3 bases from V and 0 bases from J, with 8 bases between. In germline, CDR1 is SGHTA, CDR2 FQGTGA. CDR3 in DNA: TGTGCCAGCAGCTTGAATGCCATGAACACTGAAGCTTTCTTT. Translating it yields CASSLNAMNTEAFF.

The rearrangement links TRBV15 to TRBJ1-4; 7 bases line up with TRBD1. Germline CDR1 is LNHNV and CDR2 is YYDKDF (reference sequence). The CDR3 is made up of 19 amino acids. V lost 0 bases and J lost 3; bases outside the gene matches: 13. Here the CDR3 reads CATSRDRQGILRSNEKLFF. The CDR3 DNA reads TGTGCCACCAGCAGAGATCGACAGGGAATTTTGCGTTCTAATGAAAAACTGTTTTTT.

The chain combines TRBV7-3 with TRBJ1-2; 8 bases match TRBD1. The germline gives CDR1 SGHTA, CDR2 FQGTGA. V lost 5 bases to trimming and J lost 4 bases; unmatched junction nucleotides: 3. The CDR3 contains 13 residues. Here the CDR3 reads CASSIGTGYGYTF. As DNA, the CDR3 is TGTGCCAGCAGCATAGGGACAGGCTATGGCTACACCTTC.

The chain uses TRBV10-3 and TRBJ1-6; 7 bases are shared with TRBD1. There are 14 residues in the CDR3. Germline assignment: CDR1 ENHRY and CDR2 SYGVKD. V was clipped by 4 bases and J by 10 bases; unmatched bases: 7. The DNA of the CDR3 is TGTGCCATCAGTGTAGACAGGGCCAACTCACCCCTCCACTTT. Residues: CAISVDRANSPLHF.

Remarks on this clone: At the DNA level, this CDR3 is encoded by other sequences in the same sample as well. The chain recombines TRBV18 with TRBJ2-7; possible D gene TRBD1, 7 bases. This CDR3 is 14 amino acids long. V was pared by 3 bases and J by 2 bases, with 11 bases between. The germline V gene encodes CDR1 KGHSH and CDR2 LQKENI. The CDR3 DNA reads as TGTGCCAGCTCACCCCCAGGGGGGACCTACGAGCAGTACTTC. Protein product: CASSPPGGTYEQYF. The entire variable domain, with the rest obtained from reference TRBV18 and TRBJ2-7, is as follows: NAGVMQNPRHLVRRRGQEARLRCSPMKGHSHVYWYRQLPEEGLKFMVYLQKENIIDESGMPKERFSAEFPKEGPSILRIQQVVRGDSAAYFCASSPPGGTYEQYFGPGTRLTVT.

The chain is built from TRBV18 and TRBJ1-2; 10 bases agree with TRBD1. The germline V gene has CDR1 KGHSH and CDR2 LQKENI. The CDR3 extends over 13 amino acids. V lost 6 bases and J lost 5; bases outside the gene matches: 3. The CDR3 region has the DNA TGTGCCAGCTCCGGACAGGGGGGGTATGGCTACACCTTC. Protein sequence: CASSGQGGYGYTF.

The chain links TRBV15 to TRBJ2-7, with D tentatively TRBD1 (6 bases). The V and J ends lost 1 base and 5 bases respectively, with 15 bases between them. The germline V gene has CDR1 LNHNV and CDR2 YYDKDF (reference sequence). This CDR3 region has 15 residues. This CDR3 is CATSRGQGRYDEQYF. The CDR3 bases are TGTGCCACCAGCAGAGGTCAGGGGCGATACGACGAGCAGTACTTC. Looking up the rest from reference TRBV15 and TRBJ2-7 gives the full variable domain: DAMVIQNPRYQVTQFGKPVTLSCSQTLNHNVMYWYQQKSSQAPKLLFHYYDKDFNNEADTPDNFQSRRPNTSFCFLDIRSPGLGDTAMYLCATSRGQGRYDEQYFGPGTRLTVT.

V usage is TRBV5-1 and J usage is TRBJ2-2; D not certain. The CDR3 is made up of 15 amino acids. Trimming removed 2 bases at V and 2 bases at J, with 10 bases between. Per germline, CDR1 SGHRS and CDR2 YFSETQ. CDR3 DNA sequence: TGCGCCAGCAGCTTCCGGACGGATAACACCGGGGAGCTGTTTTTT. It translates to CASSFRTDNTGELFF.

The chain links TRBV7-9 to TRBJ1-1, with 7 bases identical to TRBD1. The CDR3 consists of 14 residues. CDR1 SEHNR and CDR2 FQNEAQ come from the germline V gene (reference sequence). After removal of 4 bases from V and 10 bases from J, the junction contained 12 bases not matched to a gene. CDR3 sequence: CASSSDPGTAGAFF. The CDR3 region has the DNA TGTGCCAGCAGCTCCGATCCCGGGACAGCCGGAGCTTTCTTT.

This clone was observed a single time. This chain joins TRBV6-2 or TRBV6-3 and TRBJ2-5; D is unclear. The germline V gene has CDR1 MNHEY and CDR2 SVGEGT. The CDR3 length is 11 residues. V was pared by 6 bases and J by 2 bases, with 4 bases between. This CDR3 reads CASSVQETQYF. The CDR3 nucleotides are TGTGCCAGCAGCGTTCAAGAGACCCAGTACTTC.